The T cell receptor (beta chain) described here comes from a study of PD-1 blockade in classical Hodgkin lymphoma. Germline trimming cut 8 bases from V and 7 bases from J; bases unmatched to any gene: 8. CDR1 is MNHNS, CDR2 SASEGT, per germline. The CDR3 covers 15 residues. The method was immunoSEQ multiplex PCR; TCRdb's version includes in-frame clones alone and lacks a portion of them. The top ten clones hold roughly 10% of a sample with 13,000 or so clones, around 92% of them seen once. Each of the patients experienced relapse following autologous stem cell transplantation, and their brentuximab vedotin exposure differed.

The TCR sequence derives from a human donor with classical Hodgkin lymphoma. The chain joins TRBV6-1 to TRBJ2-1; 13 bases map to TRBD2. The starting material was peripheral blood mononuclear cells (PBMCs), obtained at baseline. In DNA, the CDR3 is TGTGCCAGCCTCCTACTAGCGGGGGGGCTTAATGAGCAGTTCTTC. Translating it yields CASLLLAGGLNEQFF.